This T cell receptor beta chain came from a study of blood T cell repertoires in COVID-19. Study-wide context: There were acute and convalescent COVID-19 samples, and they came from the United States, Italy and Spain.

CDR1 and CDR2 (germline): MNHEY, SVGAGI. The CDR3 runs 15 residues. V dropped 2 bases and J dropped 7 bases, with 12 bases sitting between them. Those enrolled, adults aged 18 to 89 years, came from under 25 US areas. Original methodology: Reference gene primers were amplified, and this amplification served to estimate nucleated cell counts. The protocol was immunoSEQ multiplex PCR, while the TCRdb copy is restricted to in-frame clones and leaves out a portion. The V and J calls and clone size were taken over from that table, and D and trimming were inferred from the DNA. The table shows roughly 330,000 clones, with approximately 89% occurring only once.

Sequenced: PBMCs or T cells enriched from blood (not recorded which). This receptor was taken from a young man who had recovered from COVID-19. V and J are TRBV6-5 and TRBJ1-6; D unclear. This CDR3 reads CASSYGPGQNSPLHF. For the CDR3, the DNA is TGTGCCAGCAGTTACGGGCCAGGTCAGAATTCACCCCTCCACTTT.